These T cell receptor beta chains were read from a single sample in a study of blood T cell repertoires in COVID-19. This table comes from immunoSEQ multiplex PCR, and its TCRdb copy is limited to in-frame clones, with some not included. The sample shows about half a million clones, 80% to 90% of them seen only once. The source material was peripheral blood. The receptors stem from a human donor in a cohort sampled during active COVID-19. The CDR3 runs from the conserved cysteine through the conserved F or W. Each record gives: D gene, V gene, J gene, clone size, CDR3 protein, CDR3 DNA. The D gene is left open where the match is weak. Size is omitted from some rows. Given values are once, few, many or a class for expanded clones.

NA	TRBV20-1	TRBJ2-1	NA	CSASRTRGQLTIGYNEQFF	TGCAGTGCTAGTCGTACGCGGGGACAGTTGACGATTGGTTACAATGAGCAGTTCTTC
TRBD1	TRBV15	TRBJ1-2	NA	CATSRGWRGQNYGYTF	TGTGCCACCAGCAGAGGTTGGAGGGGGCAGAACTATGGCTACACCTTC
TRBD2	TRBV7-9	TRBJ2-1	NA	CASSPSGTRGYNEQFF	TGTGCCAGCAGCCCCTCCGGGACTAGGGGGTACAATGAGCAGTTCTTC
TRBD2	TRBV6-1	TRBJ2-3	NA	CASSELSGRPPSTDTQYF	TGTGCCAGCAGTGAATTGAGCGGGAGGCCGCCAAGCACAGATACGCAGTATTTT
TRBD1	TRBV5-6	TRBJ1-3	NA	CASSLGGQFGNTIYF	TGTGCCAGCAGCTTGGGGGGACAGTTTGGAAACACCATATATTTT
NA	TRBV3-1/TRBV3-2	TRBJ1-2	NA	CASSQVPGTLTLF	TGTGCCAGCAGCCAAGTCCCCGGGACACTAACCCTCTTC
NA	TRBV7-9	TRBJ1-5	once	CASSRRGGNQPQHF	TGTGCCAGCAGCCGACGCGGGGGGAATCAGCCCCAGCATTTT
TRBD1	TRBV19	TRBJ2-7	once	CASSIGGQGFYEQYF	TGTGCCAGTAGTATAGGTGGACAGGGTTTCTACGAGCAGTACTTC
NA	TRBV6-5	TRBJ1-2	NA	CASISPGGFAGYTF	TGTGCCAGCATATCCCCTGGGGGCTTTGCTGGCTACACCTTC
TRBD1	TRBV6-5	TRBJ2-7	NA	CASKGQGYYEQYF	TGTGCCAGCAAGGGACAGGGGTATTACGAGCAGTACTTC
NA	TRBV10-3	TRBJ2-3	NA	CAISVDSSDTDTQYF	TGTGCCATCAGTGTTGACTCATCCGACACAGATACGCAGTATTTT
TRBD1	TRBV6-2/TRBV6-3	TRBJ2-7	NA	CASSTRQGAAGEQYF	TGTGCCAGCAGCACCCGGCAGGGGGCCGCGGGGGAGCAGTACTTC
TRBD2	TRBV5-8	TRBJ2-2	NA	CASSSGLAGPTGELFF	TGTGCCAGCAGCTCCGGACTAGCGGGACCCACCGGGGAGCTGTTTTTT
NA	TRBV28	TRBJ1-2	NA	CASSSGQSHGGGYTF	TGTGCCAGCAGTTCAGGTCAGAGCCATGGCGGGGGCTACACCTTC
NA	TRBV3-1/TRBV3-2	TRBJ2-2	few	CASSQDRNRGGIGELFF	TGTGCCAGCAGCCAAGACAGAAACAGGGGAGGTATCGGGGAGCTGTTTTTT
NA	TRBV11-2	TRBJ2-3	NA	CASSPGLGATDTQYF	TGTGCCAGCAGCCCAGGCCTGGGGGCCACAGATACGCAGTATTTT
TRBD2	TRBV28	TRBJ2-7	NA	CASRPSGSPYEQYF	TGTGCCAGCAGGCCTAGCGGGAGTCCCTACGAGCAGTACTTC
NA	TRBV21-1	TRBJ1-2	NA	CASSGRDCGYTF	TGTGCCAGCAGCGGCAGGGATTGTGGCTACACCTTC
TRBD1	TRBV4-3	TRBJ1-2	NA	CASSQGDRELGGYTF	TGCGCCAGCAGCCAAGGGGACAGGGAACTAGGAGGCTACACCTTC
TRBD1	TRBV25-1	TRBJ2-7	NA	CASSDPTGGGFHYEQYF	TGTGCCAGCAGTGACCCGACAGGGGGGGGCTTCCACTACGAGCAGTACTTC
TRBD1	TRBV6-5	TRBJ2-7	NA	CASSSDRGALYEQYF	TGTGCCAGCAGCTCCGACAGGGGTGCGCTCTACGAGCAGTACTTC
TRBD2	TRBV12-5	TRBJ2-1	NA	CASGLAQGLAEQFF	TGTGCTAGTGGTTTGGCCCAGGGACTAGCGGAGCAGTTCTTC
NA	TRBV7-8	TRBJ2-4	NA	CASSLVPTRGFQYF	TGTGCCAGCAGCTTAGTGCCGACAAGGGGATTTCAGTACTTC
TRBD1	TRBV13	TRBJ2-7	NA	CASSPRRQGASYEQYF	TGTGCCAGCAGTCCAAGACGACAGGGGGCGTCCTACGAGCAGTACTTC
TRBD1	TRBV7-9	TRBJ1-1	NA	CASSLGTGRNSEAFF	TGTGCCAGCAGCTTAGGGACAGGGAGAAACTCTGAAGCTTTCTTT
TRBD1	TRBV6-2/TRBV6-3	TRBJ2-7	NA	CASSYSIIQGAYEQYF	TGTGCCAGCAGTTACTCGATCATTCAGGGGGCCTACGAGCAGTACTTC
NA	TRBV18	TRBJ1-1	NA	CASLEDAHLSTEAFF	TGTGCCAGCCTAGAAGACGCACATCTCTCCACTGAAGCTTTCTTT
NA	TRBV19	TRBJ1-1	NA	CASRRERGRTEAFF	TGTGCCAGTAGGCGGGAGAGGGGTAGAACTGAAGCTTTCTTT
NA	TRBV30	TRBJ1-2	many	CAWRLRGDYGYTF	TGTGCCTGGAGGCTTCGGGGAGACTATGGCTACACCTTC
NA	TRBV5-4	TRBJ1-2	NA	CASSLRGYGYTF	TGTGCCAGCAGCTTAAGGGGTTATGGCTACACCTTC
TRBD2	TRBV6-6	TRBJ2-1	NA	CASSYEGGPYNEQFF	TGTGCCAGCAGTTATGAGGGAGGGCCTTACAATGAGCAGTTCTTC
NA	TRBV6-5	TRBJ2-5	few	CASSYDSVQETQYF	TGTGCCAGCAGTTACGACTCGGTCCAAGAGACCCAGTACTTC
TRBD1	TRBV6-2/TRBV6-3	TRBJ2-5	NA	CASSRQGYQETQYF	TGTGCCAGCAGTAGACAGGGTTACCAAGAGACCCAGTACTTC
TRBD1	TRBV5-1	TRBJ1-5	NA	CASSPGGGTASNQPQHF	TGCGCCAGCAGCCCTGGAGGGGGGACAGCTAGCAATCAGCCCCAGCATTTT
NA	TRBV19	TRBJ1-5	NA	CASSAYSGEVGQPQHF	TGTGCCAGTAGTGCCTACTCAGGGGAAGTGGGTCAGCCCCAGCATTTT
TRBD1	TRBV2	TRBJ1-5	NA	CASSEALAGGIKPQHF	TGTGCCAGCAGTGAAGCTTTAGCAGGGGGCATCAAGCCCCAGCATTTT
NA	TRBV19	TRBJ2-2	once	CASSATVFPGTGELFF	TGTGCCAGTAGTGCCACAGTTTTCCCTGGCACCGGGGAGCTGTTTTTT
NA	TRBV4-2	TRBJ2-7	NA	CASSRSGDSGEQYF	TGTGCCAGCAGCCGGAGCGGAGATTCGGGAGAGCAGTACTTC
TRBD2	TRBV10-3	TRBJ2-7	once	CAISESTSGSPTPLNEQYF	TGTGCCATCAGTGAGTCGACTAGCGGGAGCCCCACCCCCCTAAATGAGCAGTACTTC
NA	TRBV5-1	TRBJ2-3	NA	CASNEAYYYPASTDTQYF	TGCGCCAGCAATGAGGCCTACTATTATCCGGCAAGCACAGATACGCAGTATTTT
NA	TRBV7-2	TRBJ2-2	NA	CASSLNLGVRTGELFF	TGTGCCAGCAGCTTAAACCTGGGAGTTCGCACCGGGGAGCTGTTTTTT
NA	TRBV7-9	TRBJ1-2	NA	CASSLNRADGYTF	TGTGCCAGCAGCTTAAACAGAGCTGATGGCTACACCTTC
NA	TRBV30	TRBJ1-1	NA	CACPVGNTEAFF	TGTGCCTGCCCTGTCGGGAACACTGAAGCTTTCTTT
NA	TRBV7-3	TRBJ2-3	NA	CASSQGDSWSRLDTQYF	TGTGCCAGCAGCCAAGGGGATTCCTGGAGCCGGTTGGATACGCAGTATTTT
TRBD2	TRBV9	TRBJ2-6	once	CASSLHGGATGANVLTF	TGTGCCAGCAGCTTACACGGGGGGGCTACTGGGGCCAACGTCCTGACTTTC
TRBD2	TRBV10-2	TRBJ2-1	NA	CASSPLAGEVGEQFF	TGCGCCAGCAGTCCCCTAGCGGGAGAGGTAGGGGAGCAGTTCTTC
TRBD1	TRBV3-1/TRBV3-2	TRBJ1-2	NA	CASSQVAQGAGGYTF	TGTGCCAGCAGCCAAGTAGCACAGGGGGCTGGTGGCTACACCTTC